This T cell receptor (beta chain) came from a study of cytomegalovirus exposure and HLA in healthy donors (dated by TCRdb to the late 2010s). With regard to the full study: The approximately 710 repertoires of the first cohort and the 120 validation repertoires were produced on the same platform, according to a later analysis. The study was designed to test whether signatures of past pathogen exposure could be identified by cataloging public T cell receptors. Besides the first cohort of roughly 700 subjects, a separate validation cohort made up of 120 different subjects was used. To predict cytomegalovirus infection status, the study brought together high-throughput TCR immunosequencing, statistical association of individual TCRs with disease status, and machine learning.

Concerning this clone: The target of this receptor is not known. There are no base qualities to consult, and no much larger clone falls within one base.

The CDR3 has 14 amino acids, counting the end cysteine and phenylalanine. CDR3 DNA is the only sequence kept; it has 42 bases, read in frame from the first base. According to the germline V gene, CDR1 reads SGHVS and CDR2 reads FNYEAQ. V and J lose 5 bases and 2 bases, and a span of 12 bases separates them. The library relied on the immunoSEQ multiplex PCR assay. The study's processing was this. To diagnose cytomegalovirus status from the catalog of TCR beta chain sequences, a statistical classification framework was built. Sourced from immuneACCESS, this table was stored by TCRdb with only in-frame sequences that have V and J called. A share of the clones is absent; for the studies checked, an unresolved V gene accounts for under half, and the remainder has no known explanation. V and J calls and clone size are copied from that table; D and trimming were computed from the DNA. The sample table shows fewer than 200,000 clones, and about 96% are seen once. 0.89% of the sample is taken by the ten largest.

Broad study findings and their caveats: It was suggested by the authors that the approach could potentially be generalized to other disease states and immunological phenotypes. Most TCR sequences were observed very rarely across donors, whereas some public TCRs were present in many individuals. A later analysis found that TCRs clustered in the first cohort also tended to co-occur in the 100 to 150 validation repertoires, with roughly 95% of cluster scores above 0. A few of the identified cytomegalovirus-associated TCR beta chains were confirmed in vitro to be specific for cytomegalovirus antigens. A total of some 180 TCR beta chains were listed by the study as associated with cytomegalovirus. A later analysis lacked HLA typing for the validation cohort, so it scored co-occurrence in that cohort across all 120 repertoires. The classifier was reported to diagnose cytomegalovirus status with high specificity and sensitivity in both the original and validation cohorts.

The donors were included in the validation cohort of some 110 subjects, a group kept apart from the roughly 670-subject first cohort. The origin of this receptor is a young woman in good health and CMV-seronegative. Here the chain combines TRBV7-6 and TRBJ1-2; the D gene is perhaps TRBD1, on 5 matching bases. The sequenced sample consisted of PBMCs. In nucleotide form, the sequence is TGTGCCAGCAGCGCCGGACAAACAAACTATGGCTACACCTTC. This gives the protein CASSAGQTNYGYTF. Beyond the CDR3, the reference TRBV7-6 and TRBJ1-2 genes provide the residues; the full variable domain reads: GAGVSQSPRYKVTKRGQDVALRCDPISGHVSLYWYRQALGQGPEFLTYFNYEAQQDKSGLPNDRFSAERPEGSISTLTIQRTEQRDSAMYRCASSAGQTNYGYTFGSGTRLTVV.